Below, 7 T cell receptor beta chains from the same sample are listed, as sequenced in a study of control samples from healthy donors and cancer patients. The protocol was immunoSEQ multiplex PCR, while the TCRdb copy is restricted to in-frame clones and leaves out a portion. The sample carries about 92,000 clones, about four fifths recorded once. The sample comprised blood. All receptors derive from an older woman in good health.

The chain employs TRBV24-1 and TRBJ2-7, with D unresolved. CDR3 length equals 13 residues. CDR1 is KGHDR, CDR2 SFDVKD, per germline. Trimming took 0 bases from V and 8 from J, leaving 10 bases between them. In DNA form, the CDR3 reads TGTGCCACCAGTGATTTGCCGACTGGGAAGCAGTACTTC. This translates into CATSDLPTGKQYF.

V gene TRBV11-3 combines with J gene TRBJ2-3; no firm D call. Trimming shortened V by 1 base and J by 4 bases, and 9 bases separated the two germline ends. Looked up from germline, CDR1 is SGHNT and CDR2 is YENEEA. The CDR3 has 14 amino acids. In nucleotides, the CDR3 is TGTGCCAGCAGCTTAGGGAAGTTTCCAGATACGCAGTATTTT. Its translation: CASSLGKFPDTQYF.

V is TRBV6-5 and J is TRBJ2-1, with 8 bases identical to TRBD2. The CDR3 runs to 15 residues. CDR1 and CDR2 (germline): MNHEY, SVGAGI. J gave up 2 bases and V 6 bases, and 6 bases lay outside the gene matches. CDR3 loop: CASSITSGTYNEQFF. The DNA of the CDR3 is TGTGCCAGCAGCATCACTAGCGGTACCTACAATGAGCAGTTCTTC.

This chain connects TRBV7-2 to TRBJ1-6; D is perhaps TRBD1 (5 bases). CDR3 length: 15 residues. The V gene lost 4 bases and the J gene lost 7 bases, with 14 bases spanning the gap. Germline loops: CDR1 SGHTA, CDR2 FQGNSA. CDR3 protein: CASSSAGPANSPLHF. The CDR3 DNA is TGTGCCAGCAGCTCGGCGGGACCGGCGAATTCACCCCTCCACTTT.

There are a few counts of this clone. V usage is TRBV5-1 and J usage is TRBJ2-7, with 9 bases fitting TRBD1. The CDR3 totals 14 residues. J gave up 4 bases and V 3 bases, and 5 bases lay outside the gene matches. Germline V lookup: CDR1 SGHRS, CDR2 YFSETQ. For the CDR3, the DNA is TGCGCCAGCAGCTGGGGACAGGGAGGTTACGAGCAGTACTTC. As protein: CASSWGQGGYEQYF. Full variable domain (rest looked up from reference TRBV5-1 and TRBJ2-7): KAGVTQTPRYLIKTRGQQVTLSCSPISGHRSVSWYQQTPGQGLQFLFEYFSETQRNKGNFPGRFSGRQFSNSRSEMNVSTLELGDSALYLCASSWGQGGYEQYFGPGTRLTVT.

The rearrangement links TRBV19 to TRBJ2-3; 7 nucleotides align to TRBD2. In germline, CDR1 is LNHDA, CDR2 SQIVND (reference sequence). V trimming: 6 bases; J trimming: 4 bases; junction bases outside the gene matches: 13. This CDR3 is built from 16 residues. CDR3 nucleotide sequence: TGTGCCAGTAGGGTCAGGCTAGCGGCTCCGCCAGATACGCAGTATTTT. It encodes CASRVRLAAPPDTQYF.

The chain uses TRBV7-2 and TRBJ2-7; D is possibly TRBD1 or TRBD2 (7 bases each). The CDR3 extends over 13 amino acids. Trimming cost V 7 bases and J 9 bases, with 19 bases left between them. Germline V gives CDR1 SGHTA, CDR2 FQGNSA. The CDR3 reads CASTQGGRERQYF. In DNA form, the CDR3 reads TGTGCCAGCACCCAGGGGGGGCGCGAAAGGCAGTACTTC. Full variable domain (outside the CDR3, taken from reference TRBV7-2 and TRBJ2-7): GAGVSQSPSNKVTEKGKDVELRCDPISGHTALYWYRQSLGQGLEFLIYFQGNSAPDKSGLPSDRFSAERTGGSVSTLTIQRTQQEDSAVYLCASTQGGRERQYFGPGTRLTVT.